This TCR beta chain was recorded in a study of TIL therapy for anti-PD-1-resistant metastatic lung cancer. V was clipped by 4 bases and J by 0 bases; unmatched bases: 9. Germline V gene lookup returns CDR1 LNHDA and CDR2 SQIVND (reference sequence). The length of the CDR3 is 18 residues. This was the immunoSEQ v3 assay. Only in-frame clones appear in the TCRdb table, and some are missing; sequencing was by immunoSEQ multiplex PCR. The table lists 20,000 to 25,000 clones, 60% to 85% of them singletons, with roughly 7.3% in the top ten. Time point in this sample: pre-treatment sample, taken before nivolumab and TIL therapy. In its sample, this clone was seen a few times.

The receptor was derived from a person aged 25-80 years with non-small cell lung cancer. This material consisted of blood, taken at baseline. This sequence joins TRBV19 and TRBJ2-7; TRBD2 matches 13 bases. CDR3 in DNA: TGTGCCAGTAGTACTCCGGGACTAGCGGGAAGTAGCTCCTACGAGCAGTACTTC. This gives the protein CASSTPGLAGSSSYEQYF. The variable domain in full, with the rest retrieved from reference TRBV19 and TRBJ2-7, is DGGITQSPKYLFRKEGQNVTLSCEQNLNHDAMYWYRQDPGQGLRLIYYSQIVNDFQKGDIAEGYSVSREKKESFPLTVTSAQKNPTAFYLCASSTPGLAGSSSYEQYFGPGTRLTVT.